The sequence of this T cell receptor (beta chain) was determined in a study of blood T cell repertoires in COVID-19. Participants came from around 25 US areas, aged roughly 18 to 95 years. The CDR3 extends over 15 amino acids. Germline assignment: CDR1 SGHTS and CDR2 YDEGEE. J gave up 3 bases and V 2 bases, and 6 bases lay outside the gene matches. Here immunoSEQ multiplex PCR was the method, and the copy in TCRdb shows in-frame clones only, minus some. This table holds 390,000 or so clones, about four fifths found once. The chain combines TRBV5-8 with TRBJ2-7; 9 bases fit TRBD1. Sequenced sample: PBMCs or T cells enriched from blood (not recorded which). The clonotype originates from a woman between 45 and 60 years old who had recovered from COVID-19. The CDR3 loop is CASSFSGTGNYEQYF. The CDR3 DNA reads TGTGCCAGCAGCTTTTCCGGGACAGGGAACTACGAGCAGTACTTC.